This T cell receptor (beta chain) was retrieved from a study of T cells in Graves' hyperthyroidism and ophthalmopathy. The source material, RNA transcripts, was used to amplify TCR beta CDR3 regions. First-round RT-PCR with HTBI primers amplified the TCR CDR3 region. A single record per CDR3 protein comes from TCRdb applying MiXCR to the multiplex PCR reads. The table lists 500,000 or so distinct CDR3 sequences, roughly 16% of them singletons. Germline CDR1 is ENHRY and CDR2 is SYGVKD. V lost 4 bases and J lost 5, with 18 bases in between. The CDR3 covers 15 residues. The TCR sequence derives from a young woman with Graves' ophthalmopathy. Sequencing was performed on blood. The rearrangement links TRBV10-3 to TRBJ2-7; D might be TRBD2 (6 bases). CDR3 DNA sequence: TGTGCCATCAGTGGCGGGCGGGGTAGTTCGCACGAGCAGTACTTC. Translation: CAISGGRGSSHEQYF.